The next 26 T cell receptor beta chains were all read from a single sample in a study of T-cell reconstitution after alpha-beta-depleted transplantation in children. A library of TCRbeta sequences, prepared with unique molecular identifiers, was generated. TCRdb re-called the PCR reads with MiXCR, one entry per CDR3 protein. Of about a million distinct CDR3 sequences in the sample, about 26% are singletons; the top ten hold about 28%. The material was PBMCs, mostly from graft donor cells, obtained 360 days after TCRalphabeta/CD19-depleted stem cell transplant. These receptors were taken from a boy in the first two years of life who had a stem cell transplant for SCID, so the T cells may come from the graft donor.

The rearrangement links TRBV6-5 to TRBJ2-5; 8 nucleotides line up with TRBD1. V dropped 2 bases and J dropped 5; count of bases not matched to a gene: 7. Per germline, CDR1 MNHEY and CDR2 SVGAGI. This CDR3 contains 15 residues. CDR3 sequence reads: CASSYPNTGGETQYF. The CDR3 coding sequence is TGTGCCAGCAGTTACCCAAATACAGGGGGGGAGACCCAGTACTTC.

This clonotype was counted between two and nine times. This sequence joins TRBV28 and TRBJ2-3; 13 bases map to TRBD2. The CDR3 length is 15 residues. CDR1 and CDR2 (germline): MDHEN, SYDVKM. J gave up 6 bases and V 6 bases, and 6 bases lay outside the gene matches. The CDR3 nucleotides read TGTGCCAGCAGCTTGACTAGCGGGGGGCTTGATACGCAGTATTTT. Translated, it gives CASSLTSGGLDTQYF.

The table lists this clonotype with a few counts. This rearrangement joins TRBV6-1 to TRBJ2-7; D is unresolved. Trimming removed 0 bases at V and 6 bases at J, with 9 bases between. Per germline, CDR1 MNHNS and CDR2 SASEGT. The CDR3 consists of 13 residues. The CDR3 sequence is CASSEATWSEQYF. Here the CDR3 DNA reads TGTGCCAGCAGTGAAGCGACGTGGAGCGAGCAGTACTTC.

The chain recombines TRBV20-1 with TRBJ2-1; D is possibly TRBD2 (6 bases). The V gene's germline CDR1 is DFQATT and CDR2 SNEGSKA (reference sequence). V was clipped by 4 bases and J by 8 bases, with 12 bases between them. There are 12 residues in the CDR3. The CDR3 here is CSATQWRDEQFF. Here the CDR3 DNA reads TGCAGTGCTACGCAATGGAGGGATGAGCAGTTCTTC.

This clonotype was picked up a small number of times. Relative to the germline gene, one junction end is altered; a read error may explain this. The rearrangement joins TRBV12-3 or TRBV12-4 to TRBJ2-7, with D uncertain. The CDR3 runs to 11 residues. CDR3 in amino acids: CASSFQALDHF. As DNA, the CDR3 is TGTGCCAGCAGTTTCCAGGCCTTGGATCACTTC.

The CDR3 bases are TGTGCCAGCAGTGAATTTGGGCATGAGCAGTTCTTC. Translation gives CASSEFGHEQFF. This sequence joins TRBV6-1 and TRBJ2-1; D call uncertain. Germline V gives CDR1 MNHNS, CDR2 SASEGT. V gave up 2 bases and J gave up 8 bases, with 7 bases separating them. The CDR3 runs 12 residues.

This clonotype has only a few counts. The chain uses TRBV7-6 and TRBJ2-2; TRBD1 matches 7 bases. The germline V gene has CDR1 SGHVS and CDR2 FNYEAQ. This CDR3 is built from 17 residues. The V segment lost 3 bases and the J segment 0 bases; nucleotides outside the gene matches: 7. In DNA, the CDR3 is TGTGCCAGCAGCTTTCCCCGGACAGGTTCGAACACCGGGGAGCTGTTTTTT. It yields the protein CASSFPRTGSNTGELFF.

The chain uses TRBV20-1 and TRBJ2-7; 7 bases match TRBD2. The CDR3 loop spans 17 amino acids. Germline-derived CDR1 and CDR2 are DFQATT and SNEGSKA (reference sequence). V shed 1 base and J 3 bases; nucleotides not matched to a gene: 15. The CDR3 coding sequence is TGCAGTGCTAGAGGTGCGGGAAGCGGGGACTTCGGCTACGAGCAGTACTTC. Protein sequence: CSARGAGSGDFGYEQYF.

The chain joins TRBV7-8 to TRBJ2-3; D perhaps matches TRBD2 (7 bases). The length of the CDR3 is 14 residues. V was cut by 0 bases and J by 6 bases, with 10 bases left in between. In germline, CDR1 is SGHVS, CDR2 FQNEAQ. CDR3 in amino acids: CASSLAGRGDTQYF. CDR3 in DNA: TGTGCCAGCAGCTTAGCTGGGAGGGGGGATACGCAGTATTTT.

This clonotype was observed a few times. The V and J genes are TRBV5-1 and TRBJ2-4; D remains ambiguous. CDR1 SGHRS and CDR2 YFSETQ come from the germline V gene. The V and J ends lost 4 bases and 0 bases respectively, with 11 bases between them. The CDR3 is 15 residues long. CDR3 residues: CASSPSEVAKNIQYF. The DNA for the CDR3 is TGCGCCAGCAGCCCTTCCGAAGTAGCCAAAAACATTCAGTACTTC.

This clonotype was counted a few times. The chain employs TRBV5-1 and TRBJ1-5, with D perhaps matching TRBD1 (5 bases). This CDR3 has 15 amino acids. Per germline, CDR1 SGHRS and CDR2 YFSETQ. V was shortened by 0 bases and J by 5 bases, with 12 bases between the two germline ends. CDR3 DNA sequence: TGCGCCAGCAGCTTGGGCGGCAGGGAATATCAGCCCCAGCATTTT. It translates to CASSLGGREYQPQHF.

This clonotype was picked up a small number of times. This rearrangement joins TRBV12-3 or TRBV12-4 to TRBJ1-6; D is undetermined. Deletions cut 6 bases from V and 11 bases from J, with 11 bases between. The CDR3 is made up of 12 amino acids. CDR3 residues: CASRSSLPPLHF. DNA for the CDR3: TGTGCCAGCAGATCGTCCCTTCCACCCCTCCACTTT.

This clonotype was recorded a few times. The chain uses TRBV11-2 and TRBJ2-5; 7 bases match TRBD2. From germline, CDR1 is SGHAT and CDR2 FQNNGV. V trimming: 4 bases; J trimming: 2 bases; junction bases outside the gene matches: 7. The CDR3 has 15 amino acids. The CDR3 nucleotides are TGTGCCAGCAGCTCATTCTTGGGGGGGCAAGAGACCCAGTACTTC. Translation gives CASSSFLGGQETQYF.

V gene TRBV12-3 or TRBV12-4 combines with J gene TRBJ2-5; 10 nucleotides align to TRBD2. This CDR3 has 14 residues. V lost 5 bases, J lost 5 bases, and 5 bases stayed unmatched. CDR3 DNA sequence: TGTGCCAGCAGTCAGCGGGGGGGCCGGGAGACCCAGTACTTC. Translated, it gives CASSQRGGRETQYF.

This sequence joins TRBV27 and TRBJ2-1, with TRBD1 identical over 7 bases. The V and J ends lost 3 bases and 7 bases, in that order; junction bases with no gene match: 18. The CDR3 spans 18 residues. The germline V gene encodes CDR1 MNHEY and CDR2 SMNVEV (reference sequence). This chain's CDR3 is CASSFGLWRQGQENEQFF. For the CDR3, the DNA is TGTGCCAGCAGTTTTGGCCTGTGGAGACAGGGCCAGGAGAATGAGCAGTTCTTC.

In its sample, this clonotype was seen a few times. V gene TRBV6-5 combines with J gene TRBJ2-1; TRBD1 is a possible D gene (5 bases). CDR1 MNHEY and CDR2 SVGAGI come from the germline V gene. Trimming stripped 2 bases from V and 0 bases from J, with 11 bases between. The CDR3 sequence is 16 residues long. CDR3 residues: CASSYLARGSYNEQFF. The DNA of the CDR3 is TGTGCCAGCAGTTACCTCGCTAGGGGCTCCTACAATGAGCAGTTCTTC.

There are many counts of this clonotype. The CDR3 nucleotides are TGTGCCAGCAGCCCCGGGACAGCCAATTCACCCCTCCACTTT. It encodes CASSPGTANSPLHF. V and J are TRBV12-3 or TRBV12-4 and TRBJ1-6; 7 bases line up with TRBD1. V dropped 6 bases and J dropped 7; count of bases not matched to a gene: 6. The CDR3 extends over 14 amino acids.

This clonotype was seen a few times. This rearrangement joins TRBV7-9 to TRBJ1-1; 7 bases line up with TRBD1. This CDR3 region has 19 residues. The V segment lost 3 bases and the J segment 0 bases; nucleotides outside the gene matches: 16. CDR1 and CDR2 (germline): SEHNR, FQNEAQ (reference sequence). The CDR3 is CASSFYKVRGTEMNTEAFF. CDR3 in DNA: TGTGCCAGCAGCTTCTATAAGGTCCGTGGGACAGAGATGAACACTGAAGCTTTCTTT.

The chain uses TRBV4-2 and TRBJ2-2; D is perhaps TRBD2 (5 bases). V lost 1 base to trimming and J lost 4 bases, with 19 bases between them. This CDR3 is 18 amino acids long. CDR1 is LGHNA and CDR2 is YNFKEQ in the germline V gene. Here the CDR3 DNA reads TGTGCCAGCAGCCAAGGGTTGGGAGCGGACGGCGGCACCGGGGAGCTGTTTTTT. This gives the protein CASSQGLGADGGTGELFF.

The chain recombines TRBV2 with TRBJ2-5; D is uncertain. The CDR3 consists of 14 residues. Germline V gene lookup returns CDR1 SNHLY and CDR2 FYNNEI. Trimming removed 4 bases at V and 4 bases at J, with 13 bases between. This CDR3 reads CASSVRAWGETQYF. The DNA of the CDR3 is TGTGCCAGCAGTGTCCGGGCCTGGGGAGAGACCCAGTACTTC.

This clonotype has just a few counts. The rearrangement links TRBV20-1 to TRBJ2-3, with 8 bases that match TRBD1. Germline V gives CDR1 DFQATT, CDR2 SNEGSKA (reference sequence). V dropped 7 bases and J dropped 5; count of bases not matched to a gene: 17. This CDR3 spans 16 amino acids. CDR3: CSVALLGQGMIDTQYF. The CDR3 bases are TGCAGTGTAGCCCTTTTAGGACAGGGAATGATAGATACGCAGTATTTT.

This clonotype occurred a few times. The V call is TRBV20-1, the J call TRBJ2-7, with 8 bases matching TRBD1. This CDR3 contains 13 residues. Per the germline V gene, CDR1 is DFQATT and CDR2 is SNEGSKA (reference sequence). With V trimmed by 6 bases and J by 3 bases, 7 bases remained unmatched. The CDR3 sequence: CSAPRQGIYEQYF. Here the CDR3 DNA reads TGCAGTGCGCCTCGACAGGGGATCTACGAGCAGTACTTC.

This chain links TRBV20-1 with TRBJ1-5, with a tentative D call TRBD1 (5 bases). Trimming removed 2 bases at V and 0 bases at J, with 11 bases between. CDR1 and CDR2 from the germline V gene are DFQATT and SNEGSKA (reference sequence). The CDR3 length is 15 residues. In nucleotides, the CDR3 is TGCAGTGCTAGATTTCGGGGGTATAGCAATCAGCCCCAGCATTTT. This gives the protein CSARFRGYSNQPQHF.

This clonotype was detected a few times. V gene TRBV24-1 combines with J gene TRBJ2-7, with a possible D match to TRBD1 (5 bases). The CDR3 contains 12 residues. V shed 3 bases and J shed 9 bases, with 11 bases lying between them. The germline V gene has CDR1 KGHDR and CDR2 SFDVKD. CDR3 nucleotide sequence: TGTGCCACCAGTGATGAAACAGGCGCGCAGTACTTC. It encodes CATSDETGAQYF.

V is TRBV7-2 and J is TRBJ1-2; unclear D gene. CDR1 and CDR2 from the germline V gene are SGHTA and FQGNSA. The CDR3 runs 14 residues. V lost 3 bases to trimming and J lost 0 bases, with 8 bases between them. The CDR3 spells CASSLFTPNYGYTF. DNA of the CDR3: TGTGCCAGCAGCTTGTTCACTCCTAACTATGGCTACACCTTC.

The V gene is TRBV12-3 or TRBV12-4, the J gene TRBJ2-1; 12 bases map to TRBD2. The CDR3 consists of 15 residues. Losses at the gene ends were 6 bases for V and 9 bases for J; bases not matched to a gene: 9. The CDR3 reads CASSPTTSGGSEQFF. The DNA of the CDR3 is TGTGCCAGCAGCCCAACCACTAGCGGGGGGAGTGAGCAGTTCTTC.